This T cell receptor beta chain was observed in a study of T-cell reconstitution after alpha-beta-depleted transplantation in children. It was with unique molecular identifiers that the TCRbeta library was prepared. One entry per CDR3 protein, called by TCRdb with MiXCR from the PCR reads. The sample yields about 98,000 distinct CDR3 sequences, 23% seen once. For this clonotype: Its antigen is undetermined. Since a much larger clone is just one base distant, this may be a read error.

Germline lookup yields CDR1 SGHTA and CDR2 FQGTGA. The CDR3 has 16 residues. General study findings and limits: Reportedly, roughly two months post-transplant, alpha-beta T cells arose from several hundred expanded graft clones. One year after transplant, T-cell counts and diversity came mostly from newly produced T cells. Recipient T cells and thymic progenitors that survived gave rise to the high TCRbeta diversity observed at day 60 in some patients.

The source material was PBMCs, sampled before TCRalphabeta/CD19-depleted stem cell transplant. The clonotype was recovered from a boy aged 2-15 years with acute lymphoblastic leukemia, due to receive a stem cell transplant. V usage is TRBV7-3 and J usage is TRBJ2-1; D possibly corresponds to TRBD2 (6 bases). The DNA for the CDR3 is TGTCCCAGCAGCTTAAGTAGCGGAGGGGCTTACAATGAGCAGTTCTTC. Its translation: CPSSLSSGGAYNEQFF.